These T cell receptor beta chains were read from a single sample in a study of cytomegalovirus exposure and HLA in healthy donors. Here immunoSEQ multiplex PCR was the method, and the copy in TCRdb shows in-frame clones only, minus some. The data show about 120,000 clones, roughly 63% seen once. The sample comprised PBMCs. These receptors were obtained from a man in his forties in good health and CMV-seropositive. CDR3s include the opening cysteine and the closing phenylalanine or tryptophan. Each record gives: D gene, clone size, V gene, J gene, CDR3 protein, CDR3 DNA. D genes are given only for firm matches. Only part of the rows carry a size: once, few, many, or a class if the clone is expanded.

>NA|NA|TRBV19|TRBJ2-3
CASRTREGTQYF
TGTGCCAGTAGAACCAGGGAAGGTACGCAGTATTTT
>NA|once|TRBV7-9|TRBJ1-1
CASSLATNGEAFF
TGTGCCAGCAGCTTAGCAACTAACGGGGAGGCTTTCTTT
>TRBD2|few|TRBV9|TRBJ2-1
CASSARLADYNEQFF
TGTGCCAGCAGCGCCCGACTAGCGGATTACAATGAGCAGTTCTTC
>NA|NA|TRBV10-3|TRBJ2-2
CATSVVTSNTGELFF
TGCGCCACGTCCGTGGTGACTAGTAACACCGGGGAGCTGTTTTTT
>NA|NA|TRBV10-3|TRBJ1-2
CAIRQTENYGYTF
TGTGCCATCAGACAGACCGAAAACTATGGCTACACCTTC
>TRBD1|NA|TRBV29-1|TRBJ2-4
CSVALTGTLKNIQYF
TGCAGCGTTGCACTGACAGGGACGCTAAAAAACATTCAGTACTTC
>NA|NA|TRBV2|TRBJ2-3
CASSPPDSLTDTQYF
TGTGCCAGCAGTCCCCCAGACAGCCTCACAGATACGCAGTATTTT
>TRBD2|NA|TRBV5-1|TRBJ2-3
CASSTLATDTQYF
TGCGCCAGCAGCACACTAGCGACAGATACGCAGTATTTT
>TRBD1|NA|TRBV29-1|TRBJ2-3
CSVTGGATDTQYF
TGCAGCGTTACAGGGGGCGCAACAGATACGCAGTATTTT
>NA|NA|TRBV5-1|TRBJ2-3
CASRIGQEGNTQYF
TGCGCCAGCCGTATCGGACAGGAGGGAAATACGCAGTATTTT
>NA|NA|TRBV15|TRBJ2-7
CATSRDRLTGRQYF
TGTGCCACCAGCAGAGATAGGCTAACGGGAAGACAGTACTTC
>TRBD2|few|TRBV29-1|TRBJ2-7
CSVEMGLAGRPEQYF
TGCAGCGTTGAAATGGGACTAGCGGGACGTCCCGAGCAGTACTTC
>TRBD2|NA|TRBV7-9|TRBJ2-5
CASSSELAGELAETQYF
TGTGCCAGCAGCTCCGAACTAGCGGGAGAGCTTGCTGAGACCCAGTACTTC
>TRBD2|NA|TRBV28|TRBJ2-1
CASSLGTSGSWQFF
TGTGCCAGCAGTTTAGGGACTAGCGGGAGTTGGCAGTTCTTC
>TRBD1|NA|TRBV9|TRBJ2-6
CASSVAKGQGAPANVLTF
TGTGCCAGCAGCGTAGCAAAGGGACAGGGGGCGCCGGCCAACGTCCTGACTTTC
>TRBD2|NA|TRBV13|TRBJ2-7
CASSSGTSGVVYEQYF
TGTGCCAGCAGCTCCGGGACTAGCGGAGTGGTCTACGAGCAGTACTTC
>NA|NA|TRBV7-3|TRBJ2-1
CASSLSSEHNEQFF
TGTGCCAGCAGCTTATCTAGCGAACACAATGAGCAGTTCTTC
>TRBD2|NA|TRBV6-4|TRBJ2-3
CASSATSGSTDTQYF
TGTGCCAGCAGTGCGACTAGCGGGAGCACAGATACGCAGTATTTT
>TRBD2|NA|TRBV5-6|TRBJ2-1
CASSLVGGGLLDEQFF
TGTGCCAGCAGCTTGGTAGGCGGGGGGCTTTTGGATGAGCAGTTCTTC
>NA|few|TRBV6-1|TRBJ1-5
CASAPRVNQPQHF
TGTGCCAGCGCCCCCCGGGTCAATCAGCCCCAGCATTTT
>TRBD2|once|TRBV29-1|TRBJ2-7
CSGGGNRGYEQYF
TGCAGCGGGGGAGGGAATCGGGGCTACGAGCAGTACTTC
>NA|NA|TRBV9|TRBJ2-3
CASSVQRAFTDTQYF
TGTGCCAGCAGCGTTCAGCGGGCTTTCACAGATACGCAGTATTTT
>NA|NA|TRBV21-1|TRBJ2-1
CASSKGSEPGEQFF
TGTGCCAGCAGCAAAGGGTCCGAACCGGGTGAGCAGTTCTTC
>NA|NA|TRBV28|TRBJ1-1
CASSLREMNTEAFF
TGTGCCAGCAGTTTACGCGAAATGAACACTGAAGCTTTCTTT
>TRBD1|NA|TRBV7-9|TRBJ1-3
CASSRTGAGNTIYF
TGTGCCAGCAGCCGGACAGGGGCTGGAAACACCATATATTTT
>TRBD1|once|TRBV19|TRBJ1-1
CASSMSGGARGTEAFF
TGTGCCAGTAGTATGTCAGGGGGCGCGAGAGGAACTGAAGCTTTCTTT
>NA|NA|TRBV7-2|TRBJ1-4
CASSFLGPGSSDEKLFF
TGTGCCAGCAGCTTTCTAGGCCCAGGGTCGTCGGATGAAAAACTGTTTTTT
>TRBD1|NA|TRBV5-1|TRBJ1-4
CASSATGTGREKLFF
TGCGCCAGCAGCGCAACCGGGACAGGGCGTGAAAAACTGTTTTTT
>TRBD2|NA|TRBV11-2|TRBJ2-5
CASRRGLAGEETQYF
TGTGCCAGCAGACGAGGACTAGCGGGGGAAGAGACCCAGTACTTC